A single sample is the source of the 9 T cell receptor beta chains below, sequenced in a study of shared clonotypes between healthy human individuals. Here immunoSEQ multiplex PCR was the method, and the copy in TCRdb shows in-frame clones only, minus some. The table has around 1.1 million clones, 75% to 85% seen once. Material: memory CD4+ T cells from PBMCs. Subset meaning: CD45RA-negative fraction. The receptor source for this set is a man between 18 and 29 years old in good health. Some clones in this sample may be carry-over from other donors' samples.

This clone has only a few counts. The CDR3, as DNA: TGTGCCAGCAGTTCCGTGGGGCCTCATCGGGCCTATGGCTACACCTTC. Translated: CASSSVGPHRAYGYTF. The chain uses TRBV6-5 and TRBJ1-2, with D possibly matching TRBD1 (5 bases). V lost 4 bases to trimming and J lost 4 bases, with 19 bases between them. Germline V CDR1 and CDR2: MNHEY, SVGAGI. This CDR3 region has 16 residues.

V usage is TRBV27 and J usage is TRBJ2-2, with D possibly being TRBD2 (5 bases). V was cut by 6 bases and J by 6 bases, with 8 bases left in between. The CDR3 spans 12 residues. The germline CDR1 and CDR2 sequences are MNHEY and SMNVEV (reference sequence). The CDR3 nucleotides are TGTGCCAGCAGCCCGAGGGCCGGGGAGCTGTTTTTT. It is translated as CASSPRAGELFF.

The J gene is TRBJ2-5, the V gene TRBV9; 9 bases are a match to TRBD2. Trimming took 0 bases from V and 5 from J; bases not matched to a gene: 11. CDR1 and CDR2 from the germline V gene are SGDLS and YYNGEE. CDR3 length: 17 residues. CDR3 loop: CASSVAPLAGVSETQYF. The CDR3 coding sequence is TGTGCCAGCAGCGTAGCGCCCTTAGCGGGAGTTAGCGAGACCCAGTACTTC.

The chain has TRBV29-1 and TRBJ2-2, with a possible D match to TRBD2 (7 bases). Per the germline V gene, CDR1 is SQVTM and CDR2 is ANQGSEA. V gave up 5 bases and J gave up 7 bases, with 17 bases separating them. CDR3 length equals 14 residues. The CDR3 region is CSVPLRGRDGELFF. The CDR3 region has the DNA TGCAGCGTTCCCCTGCGGGGGCGGGACGGGGAGCTGTTTTTT.

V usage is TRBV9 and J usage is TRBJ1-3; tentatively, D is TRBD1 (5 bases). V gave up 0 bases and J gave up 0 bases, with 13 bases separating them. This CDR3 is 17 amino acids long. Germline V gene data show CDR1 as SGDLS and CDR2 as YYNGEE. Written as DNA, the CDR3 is TGTGCCAGCAGCGTAGATCCTGACAGCGCCTCTGGAAACACCATATATTTT. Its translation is CASSVDPDSASGNTIYF. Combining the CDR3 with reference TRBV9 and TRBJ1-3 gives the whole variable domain DSGVTQTPKHLITATGQRVTLRCSPRSGDLSVYWYQQSLDQGLQFLIQYYNGEERAKGNILERFSAQQFPDLHSELNLSSLELGDSALYFCASSVDPDSASGNTIYFGEGSWLTVV.

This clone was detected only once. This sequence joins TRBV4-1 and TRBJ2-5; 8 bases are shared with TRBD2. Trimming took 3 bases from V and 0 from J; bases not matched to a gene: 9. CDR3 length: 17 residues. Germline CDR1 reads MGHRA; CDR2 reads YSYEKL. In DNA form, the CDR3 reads TGCGCCAGCAGCCAGAGAACCGTAGCGGGGTACCAAGAGACCCAGTACTTC. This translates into CASSQRTVAGYQETQYF.

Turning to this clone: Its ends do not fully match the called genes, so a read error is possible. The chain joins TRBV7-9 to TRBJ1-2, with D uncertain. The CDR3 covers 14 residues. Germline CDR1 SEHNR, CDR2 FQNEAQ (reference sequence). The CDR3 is CASSLAGPSHGYTF. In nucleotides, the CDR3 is TGTGCCAGCAGCCTAGCCGGGCCCAGCCATGGCTACACCTTC.

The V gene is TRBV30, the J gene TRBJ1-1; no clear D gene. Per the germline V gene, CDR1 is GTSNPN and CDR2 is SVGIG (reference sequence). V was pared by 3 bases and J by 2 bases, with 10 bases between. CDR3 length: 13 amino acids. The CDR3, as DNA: TGTGCCTGGAGGTACAGTCCAAACACTGAAGCTTTCTTT. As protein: CAWRYSPNTEAFF.

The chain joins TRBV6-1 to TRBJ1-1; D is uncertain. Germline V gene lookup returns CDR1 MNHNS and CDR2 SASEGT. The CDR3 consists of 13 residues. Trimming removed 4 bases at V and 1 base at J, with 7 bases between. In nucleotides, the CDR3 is TGTGCCAGCAGTGTTTGGGGGAACACTGAAGCTTTCTTT. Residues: CASSVWGNTEAFF.